These 27 T cell receptor beta chains were sequenced from one sample in a study of shared clonotypes between healthy human individuals. Only in-frame clones appear in the TCRdb table, and some are missing; sequencing was by immunoSEQ multiplex PCR. The sample gives millions of clones, 85% to 95% of which show up once; approximately 0.13% is in the top ten. Sequencing was done on a sample of naive CD4+ T cells sorted from blood. Stated subset: CD45RA+ positively selected. Source of these receptors: a man younger than 35 in good health.

V gene TRBV28 combines with J gene TRBJ1-4, with D possibly TRBD1 on 6 matching bases. The V gene lost 8 bases and the J gene lost 6 bases, with 13 bases spanning the gap. This CDR3 spans 13 amino acids. Germline CDR1 reads MDHEN; CDR2 reads SYDVKM. CDR3 DNA: TGTGCCAGCGGTCGGGGGGCGGATGAAAAACTGTTTTTT. It is translated as CASGRGADEKLFF.

This clone came up a few times. V gene TRBV7-2 combines with J gene TRBJ2-6; D call uncertain. Germline assignment: CDR1 SGHTA and CDR2 FQGNSA. With 1 base removed from V and 0 bases from J, the gap between germline ends came to 1 base. This CDR3 has 14 amino acids. The CDR3 sequence: CASSLVSGANVLTF. As DNA, the CDR3 is TGTGCCAGCAGCTTAGTCTCTGGGGCCAACGTCCTGACTTTC.

The V call is TRBV6-6, the J call TRBJ2-5; D might be TRBD1 or TRBD2, each matching 5 bases. V shed 2 bases and J shed 5 bases, with 15 bases lying between them. Germline loops: CDR1 MNHNY, CDR2 SVGAGI (reference sequence). The CDR3 contains 15 residues. CDR3: CASSYGTQGVETQYF. The CDR3 DNA reads TGTGCCAGCAGTTACGGGACCCAAGGAGTGGAGACCCAGTACTTC.

The CDR3 DNA sequence: TGTGCCAGCAGCTTAAGTGGGGGCGCAGCTTTCTTT. Translated: CASSLSGGAAFF. This chain joins TRBV11-2 and TRBJ1-1; the D gene is possibly TRBD1 (6 bases). From germline, CDR1 is SGHAT and CDR2 FQNNGV. The CDR3 spans 12 residues. Trimming shortened V by 2 bases and J by 10 bases, and 11 bases separated the two germline ends.

The J gene is TRBJ1-1, the V gene TRBV4-1; the match to TRBD1 covers 7 bases. The CDR3 loop spans 18 amino acids. Germline V lookup: CDR1 MGHRA, CDR2 YSYEKL. V lost 0 bases and J lost 1; bases outside the gene matches: 11. The CDR3 sequence: CASSQDHPSGTANTEAFF. For the CDR3, the DNA is TGCGCCAGCAGCCAAGATCACCCTAGTGGGACAGCGAACACTGAAGCTTTCTTT.

This chain uses TRBV5-1 with TRBJ2-7; no reliable D call. From germline, CDR1 is SGHRS and CDR2 YFSETQ. V lost 3 bases to trimming and J lost 6 bases, with 13 bases between them. This CDR3 is built from 13 residues. CDR3 sequence (DNA): TGCGCCAGCAGCTACGGGTGGTTAGCCGAGCAGTACTTC. Translating it yields CASSYGWLAEQYF.

The chain carries TRBV18 and TRBJ2-5; 9 nucleotides line up with TRBD2. The CDR3 consists of 15 residues. Germline CDR1 KGHSH, CDR2 LQKENI. The ends lost 1 base at V and 5 bases at J; junction bases unmatched: 5. Here the CDR3 DNA reads TGTGCCAGCTCACCACGACTAGCGGTGGTGGAGACCCAGTACTTC. It codes for CASSPRLAVVETQYF.

The genes are TRBV20-1 and TRBJ1-5; D gene uncertain. This CDR3 has 11 amino acids. Deletions cut 6 bases from V and 11 bases from J, with 14 bases between. CDR1 and CDR2 (germline): DFQATT, SNEGSKA (reference sequence). CDR3 region: CSAGSEGAQHF. The CDR3 bases are TGCAGTGCGGGTTCTGAAGGAGCCCAGCATTTT.

Note on this clone: The same CDR3 can be traced to other DNA sequences in this sample. The genes are TRBV18 and TRBJ2-7, with unresolved D. The CDR3 consists of 12 residues. CDR1 is KGHSH, CDR2 LQKENI, per germline. V lost 6 bases, J lost 0 bases, and 6 bases lay in between. CDR3 in amino acids: CASSPSSYEQYF. In DNA form, the CDR3 reads TGTGCCAGCTCTCCTAGCTCCTACGAGCAGTACTTC. Full variable domain (remainder filled in from reference TRBV18 and TRBJ2-7): NAGVMQNPRHLVRRRGQEARLRCSPMKGHSHVYWYRQLPEEGLKFMVYLQKENIIDESGMPKERFSAEFPKEGPSILRIQQVVRGDSAAYFCASSPSSYEQYFGPGTRLTVT.

The rearrangement joins TRBV10-2 to TRBJ1-1; 7 bases fit TRBD1. This CDR3 contains 16 residues. Germline CDR1 and CDR2: WSHSY and SAAADI. V gave up 1 base and J gave up 0 bases; unmatched junction bases: 5. CDR3 protein: CASSELQGPVNTEAFF. The CDR3 DNA sequence: TGCGCCAGCAGTGAGTTACAGGGGCCCGTGAACACTGAAGCTTTCTTT.

The chain employs TRBV11-2 and TRBJ1-3; D call uncertain. The CDR3 has 15 residues. In germline, CDR1 is SGHAT, CDR2 FQNNGV. Trimming removed 1 base from V and 0 bases from J, with 7 bases in between. In DNA, the CDR3 is TGTGCCAGCAGCTTAGCTCGGCTCTCTGGAAACACCATATATTTT. This translates into CASSLARLSGNTIYF. The complete variable domain, with remaining parts taken from reference TRBV11-2 and TRBJ1-3, reads EAGVAQSPRYKIIEKRQSVAFWCNPISGHATLYWYQQILGQGPKLLIQFQNNGVVDDSQLPKDRFSAERLKGVDSTLKIQPAKLEDSAVYLCASSLARLSGNTIYFGEGSWLTVV.

V gene TRBV19 combines with J gene TRBJ1-4; 8 nucleotides match TRBD1. Germline trimming cut 1 base from V and 10 bases from J; bases unmatched to any gene: 14. This CDR3 is built from 17 residues. Germline values: CDR1 LNHDA, CDR2 SQIVND (reference sequence). The CDR3 sequence is CASSIGTDRVFVAKLFF. Here the CDR3 DNA reads TGTGCCAGTAGTATAGGGACGGACAGGGTTTTTGTGGCAAAACTGTTTTTT.

The chain combines TRBV11-2 with TRBJ2-7; D may be TRBD2 (6 bases). Germline loops: CDR1 SGHAT, CDR2 FQNNGV. V was cut by 4 bases and J by 1 base, with 14 bases left in between. There are 15 residues in the CDR3. The CDR3 DNA reads as TGTGCCAGCAGCTCGGTTGCTAGCGCTTCCTACGAGCAGTACTTC. This sequence encodes CASSSVASASYEQYF.

This chain uses TRBV7-3 with TRBJ2-1; D remains ambiguous. The CDR3 is 15 amino acids. Germline CDR1 SGHTA, CDR2 FQGTGA. Trimming took 5 bases from V and 2 from J, leaving 13 bases between them. The CDR3 reads CASSPRGGPYNEQFF. In DNA form, the CDR3 reads TGTGCCAGCAGCCCACGTGGCGGACCCTACAATGAGCAGTTCTTC. Complete variable domain (other parts from reference TRBV7-3 and TRBJ2-1): GAGVSQTPSNKVTEKGKYVELRCDPISGHTALYWYRQSLGQGPEFLIYFQGTGAADDSGLPNDRFFAVRPEGSVSTLKIQRTERGDSAVYLCASSPRGGPYNEQFFGPGTRLTVL.

This sequence joins TRBV9 and TRBJ2-5; 8 nucleotides agree with TRBD2. The CDR3 consists of 16 residues. In germline, CDR1 is SGDLS, CDR2 YYNGEE. With 0 bases clipped from V and 1 base from J, the junction kept 5 bases outside the gene matches. For the CDR3, the DNA is TGTGCCAGCAGCGTAGCTAGTAGCGGGACCCAAGAGACCCAGTACTTC. Translated, it gives CASSVASSGTQETQYF.

The chain recombines TRBV5-4 with TRBJ2-3; 7 nucleotides line up with TRBD1. This CDR3 has 13 residues. V lost 8 bases and J lost 2; bases outside the gene matches: 5. Germline values: CDR1 SGHNT, CDR2 YYREEE (reference sequence). The CDR3 spells CASMDRTTDTQYF. The CDR3 nucleotides are TGTGCCAGTATGGACAGGACCACAGATACGCAGTATTTT.

The genes are TRBV7-2 and TRBJ2-7; 10 bases fit TRBD2. The CDR3 spans 15 residues. CDR1 is SGHTA, CDR2 FQGNSA, per germline. Unmatched junction bases numbered 4, after V lost 3 bases and J lost 2 bases. This CDR3 is CASSFGLAETYEQYF. In DNA, the CDR3 is TGTGCCAGCAGCTTCGGACTAGCGGAGACCTACGAGCAGTACTTC.

The chain employs TRBV16 and TRBJ1-1; D perhaps matches TRBD1 (5 bases). Germline CDR1 reads KGHSY; CDR2 reads FQNENV. V was pared by 4 bases and J by 4 bases, with 13 bases between. This CDR3 is 14 amino acids long. CDR3 in DNA: TGTGCCAGCAGCCGGGGCAGCCTAGGCACTGAAGCTTTCTTT. The encoded protein is CASSRGSLGTEAFF.

This sequence joins TRBV14 and TRBJ2-1; D call uncertain. Germline CDR1 reads SGHDN; CDR2 reads FVKESK. There are 18 residues in the CDR3. Trimming removed 5 bases from V and 3 bases from J, with 23 bases in between. The CDR3 sequence is CASSSQVGPSTIYNEQFF. Here the CDR3 DNA reads TGTGCCAGCAGCAGTCAAGTAGGGCCCTCGACCATCTACAATGAGCAGTTCTTC.

The chain joins TRBV28 to TRBJ2-5, with D tentatively TRBD1 (5 bases). The CDR3 spans 15 residues. Trimming cost V 7 bases and J 2 bases, with 17 bases left between them. Germline V CDR1 and CDR2: MDHEN, SYDVKM. CDR3 coding DNA: TGTGCCAGCAATCCCCAGGGTAGGGAACAAGAGACCCAGTACTTC. Translation gives CASNPQGREQETQYF.

This chain links TRBV25-1 with TRBJ1-2, with unresolved D. From germline, CDR1 is MGHDK and CDR2 SYGVNS. V dropped 2 bases and J dropped 6 bases, with 4 bases sitting between them. The CDR3 covers 11 residues. CDR3 sequence reads: CASSELHGYTF. CDR3 sequence (DNA): TGTGCCAGCAGTGAACTTCATGGCTACACCTTC.

The chain links TRBV28 to TRBJ1-5; D is undetermined. The CDR3 length is 15 residues. Germline values: CDR1 MDHEN, CDR2 SYDVKM. V was trimmed by 3 bases and J by 1 base, leaving 10 bases between them. The CDR3 spells CASSLLRQSNQPQHF. The CDR3 nucleotides read TGTGCCAGCAGTTTGTTAAGGCAGAGCAATCAGCCCCAGCATTTT. Using reference TRBV28 and TRBJ1-5 for the parts outside the CDR3, the full variable domain is DVKVTQSSRYLVKRTGEKVFLECVQDMDHENMFWYRQDPGLGLRLIYFSYDVKMKEKGDIPEGYSVSREKKERFSLILESASTNQTSMYLCASSLLRQSNQPQHFGDGTRLSIL.

Turning to this clone: Within the sample, other DNA sequences also encode this same CDR3. The chain carries TRBV18 and TRBJ2-7, with D possibly TRBD1 on 5 matching bases. The CDR3 extends over 13 amino acids. Germline assignment: CDR1 KGHSH and CDR2 LQKENI. V shed 3 bases and J shed 2 bases, with 8 bases lying between them. The DNA of the CDR3 is TGTGCCAGCTCACCCGACAGCACCTACGAGCAGTACTTC. As protein: CASSPDSTYEQYF.

This rearrangement joins TRBV7-2 to TRBJ1-1; tentative D call: TRBD1 (5 bases). Germline V gene data show CDR1 as SGHTA and CDR2 as FQGNSA. Trimming pared 6 bases from V and 6 bases from J, leaving 23 bases between. This CDR3 has 16 residues. The CDR3 sequence: CASSSTNRYLNAEAFF. The CDR3 DNA reads TGTGCCAGCAGTTCCACCAACAGGTATCTAAACGCTGAAGCTTTCTTT.

As regards this clone: Other DNA variants within this sample encode the same CDR3. V gene TRBV4-1 combines with J gene TRBJ1-5; D remains unclear. Trimming stripped 1 base from V and 2 bases from J, with 6 bases between. The CDR3 has 14 amino acids. Germline-derived CDR1 and CDR2 are MGHRA and YSYEKL. CDR3 sequence: CASSQVGGNQPQHF. In nucleotides, the CDR3 is TGCGCCAGCAGCCAAGTCGGGGGCAATCAGCCCCAGCATTTT.

This chain joins TRBV6-5 and TRBJ1-6; D is unclear. Germline V gene lookup returns CDR1 MNHEY and CDR2 SVGAGI. This CDR3 has 13 amino acids. V shed 6 bases and J shed 10 bases, with 13 bases lying between them. CDR3 sequence (DNA): TGTGCCAGCAGCCTTCGAGTTGAGTCACCCCTCCACTTT. It codes for CASSLRVESPLHF.

The gene calls are TRBV18 and TRBJ2-2; maybe TRBD2 (6 bases). V lost 3 bases, J lost 8 bases, and 16 bases lay in between. Germline V gene sequence: CDR1 KGHSH, CDR2 LQKENI. This CDR3 spans 15 amino acids. CDR3 bases: TGTGCCAGCTCACCCCCCCCCGGGGGAGAAGGGGAGCTGTTTTTT. Encoded protein: CASSPPPGGEGELFF.